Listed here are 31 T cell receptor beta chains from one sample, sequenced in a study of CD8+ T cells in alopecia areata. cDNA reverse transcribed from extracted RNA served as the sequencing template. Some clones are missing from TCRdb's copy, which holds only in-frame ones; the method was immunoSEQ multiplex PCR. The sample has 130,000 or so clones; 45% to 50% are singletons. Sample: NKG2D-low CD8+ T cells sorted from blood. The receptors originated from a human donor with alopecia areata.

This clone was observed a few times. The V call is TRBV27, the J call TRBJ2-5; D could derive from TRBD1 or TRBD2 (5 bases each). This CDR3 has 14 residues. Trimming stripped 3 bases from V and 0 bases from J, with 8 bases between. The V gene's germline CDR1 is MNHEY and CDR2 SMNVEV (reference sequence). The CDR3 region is CASSLGRNQETQYF. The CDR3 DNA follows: TGTGCCAGCAGTTTGGGACGGAACCAAGAGACCCAGTACTTC.

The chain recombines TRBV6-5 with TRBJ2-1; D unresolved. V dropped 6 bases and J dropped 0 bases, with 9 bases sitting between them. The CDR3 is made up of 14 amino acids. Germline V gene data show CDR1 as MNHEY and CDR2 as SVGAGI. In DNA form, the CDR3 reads TGTGCCAGCAGCCCGAGTTACTCCTACAATGAGCAGTTCTTC. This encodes CASSPSYSYNEQFF.

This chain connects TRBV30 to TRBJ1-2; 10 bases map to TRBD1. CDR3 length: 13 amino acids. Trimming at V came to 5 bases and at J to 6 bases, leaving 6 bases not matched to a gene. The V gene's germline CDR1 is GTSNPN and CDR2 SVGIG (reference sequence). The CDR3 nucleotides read TGTGCCTGGGTCGACAGGGGGCAAGATGGCTACACCTTC. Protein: CAWVDRGQDGYTF.

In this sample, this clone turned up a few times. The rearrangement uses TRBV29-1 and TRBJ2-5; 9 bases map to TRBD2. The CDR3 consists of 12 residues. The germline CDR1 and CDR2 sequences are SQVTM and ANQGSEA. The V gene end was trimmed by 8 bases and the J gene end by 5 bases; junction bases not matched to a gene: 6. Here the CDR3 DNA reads TGCAGCTCGAGTAGCGGGGGTGAGACCCAGTACTTC. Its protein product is CSSSSGGETQYF.

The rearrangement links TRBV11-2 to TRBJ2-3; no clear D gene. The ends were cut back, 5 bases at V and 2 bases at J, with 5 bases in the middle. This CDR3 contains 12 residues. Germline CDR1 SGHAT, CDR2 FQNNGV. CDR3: CASSPITDTQYF. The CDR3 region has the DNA TGTGCCAGCAGCCCCATCACAGATACGCAGTATTTT.

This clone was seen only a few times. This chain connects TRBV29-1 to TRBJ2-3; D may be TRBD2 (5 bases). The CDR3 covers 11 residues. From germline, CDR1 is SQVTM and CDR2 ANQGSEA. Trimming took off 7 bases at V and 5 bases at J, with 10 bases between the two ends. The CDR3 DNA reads TGCAGCGGTGGTCGGGGAGATACGCAGTATTTT. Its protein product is CSGGRGDTQYF.

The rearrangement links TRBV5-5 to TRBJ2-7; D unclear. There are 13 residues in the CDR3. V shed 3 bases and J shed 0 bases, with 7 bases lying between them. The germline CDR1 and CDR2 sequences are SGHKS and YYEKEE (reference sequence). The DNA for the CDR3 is TGTGCCAGCAGCTACGGCAGCTCCTACGAGCAGTACTTC. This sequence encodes CASSYGSSYEQYF.

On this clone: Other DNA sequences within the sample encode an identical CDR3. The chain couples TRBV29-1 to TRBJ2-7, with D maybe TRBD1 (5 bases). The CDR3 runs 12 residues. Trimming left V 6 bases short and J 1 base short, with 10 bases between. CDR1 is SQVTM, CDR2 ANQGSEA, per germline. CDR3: CSVEDTSYEQYF. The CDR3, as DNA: TGCAGCGTAGAGGACACTTCCTACGAGCAGTACTTC.

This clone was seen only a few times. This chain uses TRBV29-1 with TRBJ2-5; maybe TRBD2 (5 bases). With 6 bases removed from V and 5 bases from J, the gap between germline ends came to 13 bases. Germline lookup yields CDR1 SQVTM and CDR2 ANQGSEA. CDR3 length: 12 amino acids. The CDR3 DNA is TGCAGCGTCCCGTTCGGGGTGGAGACCCAGTACTTC. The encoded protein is CSVPFGVETQYF.

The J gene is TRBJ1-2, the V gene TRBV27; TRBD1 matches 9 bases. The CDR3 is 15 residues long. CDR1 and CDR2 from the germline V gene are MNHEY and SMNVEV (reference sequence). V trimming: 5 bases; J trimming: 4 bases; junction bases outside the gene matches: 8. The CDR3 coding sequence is TGTGCCAGCAGTCCGACAGGGGGTTTAGTCTATGGCTACACCTTC. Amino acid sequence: CASSPTGGLVYGYTF.

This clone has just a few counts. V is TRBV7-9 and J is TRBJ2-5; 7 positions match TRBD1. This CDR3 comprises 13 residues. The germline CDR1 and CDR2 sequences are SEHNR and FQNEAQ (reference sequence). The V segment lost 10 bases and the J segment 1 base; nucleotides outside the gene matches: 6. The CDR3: CATKGAGQETQYF. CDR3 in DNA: TGTGCCACCAAGGGGGCTGGCCAAGAGACCCAGTACTTC.

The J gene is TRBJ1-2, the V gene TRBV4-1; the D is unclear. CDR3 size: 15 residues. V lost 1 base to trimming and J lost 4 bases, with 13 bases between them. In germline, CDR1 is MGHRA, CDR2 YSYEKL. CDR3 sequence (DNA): TGCGCCAGCAGCCAAGTTGGAGAGAACCTCTATGGCTACACCTTC. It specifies CASSQVGENLYGYTF.

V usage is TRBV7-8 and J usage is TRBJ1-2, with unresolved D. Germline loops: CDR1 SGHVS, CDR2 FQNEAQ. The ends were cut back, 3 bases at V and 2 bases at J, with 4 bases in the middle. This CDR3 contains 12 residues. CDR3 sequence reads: CASSLLNYGYTF. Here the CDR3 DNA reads TGTGCCAGCAGCTTGTTGAACTATGGCTACACCTTC.

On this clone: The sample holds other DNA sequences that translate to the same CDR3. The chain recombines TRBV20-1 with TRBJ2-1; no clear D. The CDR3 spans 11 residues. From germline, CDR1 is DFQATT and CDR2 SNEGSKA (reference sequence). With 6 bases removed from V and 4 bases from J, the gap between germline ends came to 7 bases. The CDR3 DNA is TGCAGTGCCCCCCTATACAATGAGCAGTTCTTC. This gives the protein CSAPLYNEQFF.

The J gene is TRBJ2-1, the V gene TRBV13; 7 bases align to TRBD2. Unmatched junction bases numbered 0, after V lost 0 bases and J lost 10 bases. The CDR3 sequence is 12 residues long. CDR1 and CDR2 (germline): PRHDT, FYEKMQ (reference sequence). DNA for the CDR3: TGTGCCAGCAGCTTAGGGCGGGGGGAGCAGTTCTTC. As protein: CASSLGRGEQFF.

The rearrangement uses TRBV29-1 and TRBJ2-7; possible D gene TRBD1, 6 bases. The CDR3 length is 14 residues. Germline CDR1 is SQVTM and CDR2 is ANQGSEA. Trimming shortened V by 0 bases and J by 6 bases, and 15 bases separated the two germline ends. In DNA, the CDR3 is TGCAGCGTTGAAGATCCGGCAGGGGCGATCGAGCAGTACTTC. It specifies CSVEDPAGAIEQYF.

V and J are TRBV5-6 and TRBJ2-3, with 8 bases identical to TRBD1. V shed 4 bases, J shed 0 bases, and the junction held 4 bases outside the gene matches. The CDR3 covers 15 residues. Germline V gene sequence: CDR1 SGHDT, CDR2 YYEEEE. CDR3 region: CASSPGQGSTDTQYF. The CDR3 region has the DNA TGTGCCAGCAGCCCTGGACAGGGTAGCACAGATACGCAGTATTTT.

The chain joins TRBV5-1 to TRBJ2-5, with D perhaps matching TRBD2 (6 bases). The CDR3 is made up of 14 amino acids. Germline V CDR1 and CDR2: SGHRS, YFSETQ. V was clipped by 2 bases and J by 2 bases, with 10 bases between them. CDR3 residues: CASSFGGNQETQYF. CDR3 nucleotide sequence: TGCGCCAGCAGCTTTGGGGGGAATCAAGAGACCCAGTACTTC.

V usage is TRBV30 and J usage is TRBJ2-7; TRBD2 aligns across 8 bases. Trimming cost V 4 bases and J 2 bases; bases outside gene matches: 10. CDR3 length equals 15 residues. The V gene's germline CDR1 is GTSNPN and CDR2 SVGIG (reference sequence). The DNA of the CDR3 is TGTGCCTGGACCCCGGGAGGGGTCGGGCCCTACGAGCAGTACTTC. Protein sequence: CAWTPGGVGPYEQYF.

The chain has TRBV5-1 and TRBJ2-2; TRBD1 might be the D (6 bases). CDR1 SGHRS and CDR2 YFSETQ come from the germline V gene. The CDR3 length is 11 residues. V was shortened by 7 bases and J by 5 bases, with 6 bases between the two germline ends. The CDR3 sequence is CASQGTGELFF. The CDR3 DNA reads TGCGCCAGCCAGGGGACCGGGGAGCTGTTTTTT. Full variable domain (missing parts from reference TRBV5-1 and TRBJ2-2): KAGVTQTPRYLIKTRGQQVTLSCSPISGHRSVSWYQQTPGQGLQFLFEYFSETQRNKGNFPGRFSGRQFSNSRSEMNVSTLELGDSALYLCASQGTGELFFGEGSRLTVL.

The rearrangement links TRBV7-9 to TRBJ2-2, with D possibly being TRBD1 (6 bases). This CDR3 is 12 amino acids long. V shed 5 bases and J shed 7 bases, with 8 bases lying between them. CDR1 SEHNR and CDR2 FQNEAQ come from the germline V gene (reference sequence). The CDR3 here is CASSETGGELFF. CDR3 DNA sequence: TGTGCCAGCAGCGAGACAGGCGGGGAGCTGTTTTTT.

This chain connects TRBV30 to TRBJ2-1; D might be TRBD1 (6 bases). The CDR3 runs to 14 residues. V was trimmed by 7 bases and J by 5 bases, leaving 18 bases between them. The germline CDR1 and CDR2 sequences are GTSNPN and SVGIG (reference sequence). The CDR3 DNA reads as TGTGCCTTCCTACAGGGACCCCGAGACAATGAGCAGTTCTTC. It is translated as CAFLQGPRDNEQFF.

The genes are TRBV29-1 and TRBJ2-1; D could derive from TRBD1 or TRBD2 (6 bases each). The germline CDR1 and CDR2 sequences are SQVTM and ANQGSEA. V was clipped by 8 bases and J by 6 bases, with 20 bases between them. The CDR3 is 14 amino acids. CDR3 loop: CSSAPGAQGNEQFF. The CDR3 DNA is TGCAGCTCTGCCCCGGGGGCTCAGGGCAATGAGCAGTTCTTC.

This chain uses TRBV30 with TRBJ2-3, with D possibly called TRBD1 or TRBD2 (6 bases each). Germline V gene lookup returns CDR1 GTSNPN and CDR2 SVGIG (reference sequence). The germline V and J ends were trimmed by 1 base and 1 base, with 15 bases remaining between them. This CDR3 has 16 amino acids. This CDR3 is CAWSGPEGGGTDTQYF. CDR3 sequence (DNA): TGTGCCTGGAGTGGCCCGGAGGGGGGTGGCACAGATACGCAGTATTTT.

The CDR3 region has the DNA TGTGCCAGCACACTAGTCGGGGGTCTGGAGCAGTACTTC. It encodes CASTLVGGLEQYF. This chain connects TRBV11-2 to TRBJ2-7; possibly TRBD2 for D (6 bases). Trimming cost V 7 bases and J 7 bases, with 17 bases left between them. Germline V gene lookup returns CDR1 SGHAT and CDR2 FQNNGV. This CDR3 is built from 13 residues.

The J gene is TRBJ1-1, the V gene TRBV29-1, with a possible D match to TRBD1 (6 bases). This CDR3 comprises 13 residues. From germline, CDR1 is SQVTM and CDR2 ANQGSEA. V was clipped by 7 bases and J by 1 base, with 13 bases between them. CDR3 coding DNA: TGCAGCGATAAGGGGGAGAAGAACACTGAAGCTTTCTTT. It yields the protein CSDKGEKNTEAFF. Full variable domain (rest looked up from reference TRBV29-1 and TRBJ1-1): SAVISQKPSRDICQRGTSLTIQCQVDSQVTMMFWYRQQPGQSLTLIATANQGSEATYESGFVIDKFPISRPNLTFSTLTVSNMSPEDSSIYLCSDKGEKNTEAFFGQGTRLTVV.

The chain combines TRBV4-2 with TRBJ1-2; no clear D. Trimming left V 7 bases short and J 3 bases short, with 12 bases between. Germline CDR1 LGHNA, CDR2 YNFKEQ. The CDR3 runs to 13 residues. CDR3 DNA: TGTGCCAGCAAGGGTAGAGGAGACTATGGCTACACCTTC. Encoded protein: CASKGRGDYGYTF.

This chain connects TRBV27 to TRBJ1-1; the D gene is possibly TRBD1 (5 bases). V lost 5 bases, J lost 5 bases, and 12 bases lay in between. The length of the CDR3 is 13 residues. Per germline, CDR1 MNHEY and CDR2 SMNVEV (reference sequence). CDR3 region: CASSPMAGTEAFF. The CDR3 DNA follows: TGTGCCAGCAGTCCGATGGCAGGGACTGAAGCTTTCTTT.

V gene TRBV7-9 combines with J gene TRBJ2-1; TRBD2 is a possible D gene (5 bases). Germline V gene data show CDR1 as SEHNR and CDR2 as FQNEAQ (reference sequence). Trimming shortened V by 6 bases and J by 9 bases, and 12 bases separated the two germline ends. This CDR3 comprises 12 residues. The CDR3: CASRQLGGEQFF. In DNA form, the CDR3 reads TGTGCCAGCAGGCAACTCGGAGGTGAGCAGTTCTTC.

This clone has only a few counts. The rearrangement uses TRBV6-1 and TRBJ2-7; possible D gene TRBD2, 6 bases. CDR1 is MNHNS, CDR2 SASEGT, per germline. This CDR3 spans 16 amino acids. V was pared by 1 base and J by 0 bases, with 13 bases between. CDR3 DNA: TGTGCCAGCAGTGAAGAAGTAATAGCGGCCTCCTACGAGCAGTACTTC. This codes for CASSEEVIAASYEQYF.

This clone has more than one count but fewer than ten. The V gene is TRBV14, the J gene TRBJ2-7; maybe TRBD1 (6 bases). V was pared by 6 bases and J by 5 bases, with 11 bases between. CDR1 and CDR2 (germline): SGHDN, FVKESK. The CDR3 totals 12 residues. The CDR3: CASSPGVHEQYF. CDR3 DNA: TGTGCCAGCAGTCCAGGGGTCCACGAGCAGTACTTC.